This T cell receptor beta chain originates from a study of cytomegalovirus exposure and HLA in healthy donors. Study results and caveats: Earlier findings revealed that most TCR beta V segments proved productive either about 87% or about 30% of the time. In a later analysis, common viral pathogens appeared linked to several of the most significant clusters.

PCR involved 60 Vbeta and 13 Jbeta primers. Assay: immunoSEQ multiplex PCR; the TCRdb copy retains only in-frame clones and omits some. The sample lists about 120,000 clones, 82% occurring once. The CDR3 runs 12 residues. V was trimmed by 5 bases and J by 3 bases, leaving 5 bases between them. Germline V CDR1 and CDR2: MNHNY, SVGAGI (reference sequence). Notes on this clone: Antigen: not known.

The specimen was PBMCs. The receptor's source is a woman in her late teens or twenties in good health and CMV-seronegative. The chain links TRBV6-6 to TRBJ2-1; D remains unclear. As DNA, the CDR3 is TGTGCCAGCAGTCAGGACTACAATGAGCAGTTCTTC. Translated, it gives CASSQDYNEQFF.